These 20 T cell receptor beta chains share one sample of origin, sequenced in a study of T-cell reconstitution after alpha-beta-depleted transplantation in children. Unique molecular identifiers were used to barcode this TCRbeta library. TCRdb fed the PCR reads into MiXCR, producing one record per CDR3 protein. The table includes around 800,000 distinct CDR3 sequences, about 16% detected once. Sequencing used PBMCs, mostly from graft donor cells, obtained 360 days after TCRalphabeta/CD19-depleted stem cell transplant. These TCRs come from a male patient aged 10 to 17 who had a stem cell transplant for acute lymphoblastic leukemia, so the T cells may come from the graft donor.

This clonotype has at least ten counts. Here the CDR3 DNA reads TGCAGTGCTGTCTACTCGGGACTACGCACAGATACGCAGTATTTT. Protein sequence: CSAVYSGLRTDTQYF. The rearrangement links TRBV20-1 to TRBJ2-3; 7 nucleotides line up with TRBD2. The ends lost 5 bases at V and 1 base at J; junction bases unmatched: 9. The CDR3 is made up of 15 amino acids. Germline-derived CDR1 and CDR2 are DFQATT and SNEGSKA (reference sequence).

This clonotype was counted between two and nine times. The chain recombines TRBV15 with TRBJ2-7, with 7 nucleotides matching TRBD1. This CDR3 has 17 amino acids. In germline, CDR1 is LNHNV, CDR2 YYDKDF (reference sequence). The ends lost 0 bases at V and 2 bases at J; junction bases unmatched: 10. The CDR3 is CATSRDVTGLRAYEQYF. In DNA form, the CDR3 reads TGTGCCACCAGCAGAGACGTGACAGGGCTTCGCGCCTACGAGCAGTACTTC.

At least ten counts were recorded for this clonotype. CDR3 DNA sequence: TGTGCCAGCGCGACCGGGGGGGGACAAGAGACCCAGTACTTC. It yields the protein CASATGGGQETQYF. The chain recombines TRBV9 with TRBJ2-5, with 8 nucleotides matching TRBD2. With V trimmed by 7 bases and J by 2 bases, 7 bases remained unmatched. Germline lookup yields CDR1 SGDLS and CDR2 YYNGEE. The CDR3 runs 14 residues. Full variable domain (outside the CDR3, taken from reference TRBV9 and TRBJ2-5): DSGVTQTPKHLITATGQRVTLRCSPRSGDLSVYWYQQSLDQGLQFLIQYYNGEERAKGNILERFSAQQFPDLHSELNLSSLELGDSALYFCASATGGGQETQYFGPGTRLLVL.

This clonotype was observed many times. The chain combines TRBV7-8 with TRBJ2-3, with TRBD2 identical over 10 bases. After removal of 5 bases from V and 4 bases from J, the junction contained 15 bases not matched to a gene. The V gene's germline CDR1 is SGHVS and CDR2 FQNEAQ. The CDR3 covers 18 residues. The CDR3 bases are TGTGCCAGCAGCCTTCCGTGGACTAGCGGCGGGGTAGCAGATACGCAGTATTTT. This sequence encodes CASSLPWTSGGVADTQYF.

The sample holds a few counts of this clonotype. The chain uses TRBV5-1 and TRBJ2-1; 10 bases line up with TRBD2. V was clipped by 6 bases and J by 4 bases; unmatched bases: 4. The CDR3 runs to 14 residues. Looked up from germline, CDR1 is SGHRS and CDR2 is YFSETQ. CDR3 DNA: TGCGCCAGCACCCTAGCGGGGGTTTACAATGAGCAGTTCTTC. Translating it yields CASTLAGVYNEQFF.

This clonotype has a count of ten or more. The CDR3 spells CASSFSVTVYSNQPQHF. DNA for the CDR3: TGTGCCAGCAGTTTCAGCGTGACAGTCTATAGCAATCAGCCCCAGCATTTT. J is TRBJ1-5 and V is TRBV12-3 or TRBV12-4, with D tentatively TRBD1 (5 bases). This CDR3 comprises 17 residues. Trimming cost V 3 bases and J 0 bases, with 15 bases left between them.

CDR3 amino acids: CASSQEDRLYETGIEQYF. The CDR3 DNA reads TGTGCCAGCAGCCAAGAAGACCGGCTATACGAGACAGGGATCGAGCAGTACTTC. The rearrangement uses TRBV4-2 and TRBJ2-7; 7 nucleotides align to TRBD1. This CDR3 contains 18 residues. The germline V gene encodes CDR1 LGHNA and CDR2 YNFKEQ. V lost 0 bases to trimming and J lost 6 bases; unmatched junction nucleotides: 17.

This clonotype turned up a few times. V is TRBV5-1 and J is TRBJ2-7, with 7 positions matching TRBD1. The CDR3 runs to 13 residues. After removal of 6 bases from V and 0 bases from J, the junction contained 3 bases not matched to a gene. Germline V lookup: CDR1 SGHRS, CDR2 YFSETQ. CDR3 amino acids: CASKNRGSYEQYF. The CDR3, as DNA: TGCGCCAGCAAGAACAGGGGCTCCTACGAGCAGTACTTC.

This clonotype has only a few counts. V is TRBV11-2 and J is TRBJ2-5; maybe TRBD2 (7 bases). Germline V gives CDR1 SGHAT, CDR2 FQNNGV. The CDR3 contains 14 residues. V was shortened by 3 bases and J by 5 bases, with 13 bases between the two germline ends. The CDR3 DNA follows: TGTGCCAGCAGCTTCTTTCGGGGGGCGGAGACCCAGTACTTC. Protein sequence: CASSFFRGAETQYF.

This clonotype was detected many times. This chain links TRBV25-1 with TRBJ1-4, with D uncertain. The CDR3 contains 15 residues. CDR1 MGHDK and CDR2 SYGVNS come from the germline V gene. Trimming removed 3 bases from V and 8 bases from J, with 16 bases in between. CDR3 in amino acids: CASSDSGGITEKLFF. CDR3 DNA sequence: TGTGCCAGCAGTGATTCGGGAGGTATTACGGAAAAACTGTTTTTT. Drawing the rest from reference TRBV25-1 and TRBJ1-4, the complete variable domain is EADIYQTPRYLVIGTGKKITLECSQTMGHDKMYWYQQDPGMELHLIHYSYGVNSTEKGDLSSESTVSRIRTEHFPLTLESARPSHTSQYLCASSDSGGITEKLFFGSGTQLSVL.

This clonotype was seen a handful of times. This chain uses TRBV5-1 with TRBJ2-7; perhaps TRBD1 as D (5 bases). Trimming cost V 1 base and J 1 base, with 15 bases left between them. Looked up from germline, CDR1 is SGHRS and CDR2 is YFSETQ. The CDR3 is 16 residues long. This CDR3 reads CASSLPSTDLSYEQYF. The CDR3 DNA reads as TGCGCCAGCAGCTTGCCATCGACAGACCTGTCCTACGAGCAGTACTTC.

This clonotype was observed a handful of times. The genes are TRBV4-2 and TRBJ2-7; TRBD1 matches 7 bases. Germline V gene lookup returns CDR1 LGHNA and CDR2 YNFKEQ. The length of the CDR3 is 15 residues. Unmatched junction bases numbered 4, after V lost 0 bases and J lost 2 bases. CDR3 sequence reads: CASSQDVTGAYEQYF. The CDR3 nucleotides read TGTGCCAGCAGCCAAGATGTTACAGGGGCCTACGAGCAGTACTTC.

This chain joins TRBV11-1 and TRBJ2-1; TRBD2 matches 9 bases. Germline V gives CDR1 SGHAT, CDR2 FQDESV (reference sequence). The ends lost 4 bases at V and 1 base at J; junction bases unmatched: 8. CDR3 length equals 17 residues. The CDR3 loop is CASSSTKTSGSYNEQFF. CDR3 nucleotide sequence: TGTGCCAGCAGCTCAACAAAGACTAGCGGATCCTACAATGAGCAGTTCTTC.

The V call is TRBV27, the J call TRBJ2-7; 9 bases are shared with TRBD2. CDR3 length equals 16 residues. The germline V gene has CDR1 MNHEY and CDR2 SMNVEV (reference sequence). V dropped 4 bases and J dropped 7; count of bases not matched to a gene: 14. The CDR3 DNA follows: TGTGCCAGCAGTTCTCGGGTAGCGGGGGCCCTGGTGGAGCAGTACTTC. It yields the protein CASSSRVAGALVEQYF.

This clonotype was detected only a few times. The rearrangement joins TRBV28 to TRBJ2-5; D perhaps matches TRBD2 (5 bases). V was shortened by 3 bases and J by 2 bases, with 10 bases between the two germline ends. From germline, CDR1 is MDHEN and CDR2 SYDVKM. This CDR3 comprises 14 residues. The CDR3 region has the DNA TGTGCCAGCAGTTTTGTCAGGACTCAAGAGACCCAGTACTTC. Amino acid sequence: CASSFVRTQETQYF.

The chain employs TRBV13 and TRBJ2-3, with a tentative D call TRBD2 (7 bases). Germline V gene lookup returns CDR1 PRHDT and CDR2 FYEKMQ (reference sequence). The length of the CDR3 is 17 residues. Trimming left V 5 bases short and J 2 bases short, with 20 bases between. The CDR3 spells CASSAALVGGLTDTQYF. The CDR3 DNA reads TGTGCCAGCAGCGCGGCCCTTGTGGGGGGGCTCACAGATACGCAGTATTTT.

The chain recombines TRBV11-3 with TRBJ2-1; D uncertain. Trimming cost V 5 bases and J 10 bases, with 12 bases left between them. The CDR3 runs 12 residues. Germline V lookup: CDR1 SGHNT, CDR2 YENEEA. The CDR3 DNA reads as TGTGCCAGCAGCCGCGTCCCCCGGGAGCAGTTCTTC. Amino acid sequence: CASSRVPREQFF. Variable domain in full (rest from reference TRBV11-3 and TRBJ2-1): EAGVVQSPRYKIIEKKQPVAFWCNPISGHNTLYWYLQNLGQGPELLIRYENEEAVDDSQLPKDRFSAERLKGVDSTLKIQPAELGDSAVYLCASSRVPREQFFGPGTRLTVL.

The chain couples TRBV28 to TRBJ2-7; 9 bases are shared with TRBD2. CDR3 length: 15 amino acids. Germline values: CDR1 MDHEN, CDR2 SYDVKM. The trim removed 6 bases at V and 2 bases at J, leaving 8 bases unmatched. CDR3 protein: CASRYPLAGAYEQYF. The CDR3 DNA follows: TGTGCCAGCAGATATCCCTTAGCGGGAGCCTACGAGCAGTACTTC.

The table lists this clonotype with many counts. The rearrangement uses TRBV27 and TRBJ2-1, with D perhaps matching TRBD2 (6 bases). The CDR3 loop spans 16 amino acids. Germline V lookup: CDR1 MNHEY, CDR2 SMNVEV (reference sequence). With 5 bases removed from V and 8 bases from J, the gap between germline ends came to 22 bases. As DNA, the CDR3 is TGTGCCAGCAGTCCCGCGCTGGGGCGGGATTCACATGAGCAGTTCTTC. It encodes CASSPALGRDSHEQFF.

The chain couples TRBV15 to TRBJ2-5; 7 bases line up with TRBD2. The CDR3 has 14 residues. The V and J ends lost 3 bases and 1 base, in that order; junction bases with no gene match: 2. CDR1 and CDR2 from the germline V gene are LNHNV and YYDKDF (reference sequence). CDR3 protein: CATSRGLPQETQYF. CDR3 in DNA: TGTGCCACCAGCAGGGGACTACCCCAAGAGACCCAGTACTTC.